The 27 T cell receptor beta chains reported below all come from one sample, sequenced in a study of cytomegalovirus exposure and HLA in healthy donors. PCR was performed using 60 Vbeta and 13 Jbeta primers. TCRdb's table, derived via immunoSEQ multiplex PCR, lists solely in-frame clones and lacks some. The sample totals some 46,000 clones; its top ten clones hold more than 1.5%. The sample was PBMCs. All receptors come from a woman aged 25-40 years in good health and CMV-seronegative.

V usage is TRBV30 and J usage is TRBJ2-3; tentative D call: TRBD2 (5 bases). The germline V and J ends were trimmed by 4 bases and 2 bases, with 10 bases remaining between them. This CDR3 is 13 amino acids long. Germline V gene lookup returns CDR1 GTSNPN and CDR2 SVGIG (reference sequence). The CDR3 DNA reads as TGTGCCTGGAATAGCGCCAACACAGATACGCAGTATTTT. Protein: CAWNSANTDTQYF.

J is TRBJ2-7 and V is TRBV4-2; TRBD1 might be the D (6 bases). CDR1 and CDR2 from the germline V gene are LGHNA and YNFKEQ. CDR3 length: 18 residues. The ends were cut back, 0 bases at V and 3 bases at J, with 21 bases in the middle. In DNA form, the CDR3 reads TGTGCCAGCAGCCAAGACGGCCCAGGGGCGGATATACACTACGAGCAGTACTTC. Amino acids: CASSQDGPGADIHYEQYF.

The chain uses TRBV19 and TRBJ2-6; D gene uncertain. The V end was cut by 5 bases, the J end by 0 bases, with 14 bases between. The CDR3 consists of 17 residues. The V gene's germline CDR1 is LNHDA and CDR2 SQIVND (reference sequence). Here the CDR3 DNA reads TGTGCCAGTAGTTCGACGGCCGGGTTCTCTGGGGCCAACGTCCTGACTTTC. Amino acid sequence: CASSSTAGFSGANVLTF.

V and J are TRBV9 and TRBJ1-4, with TRBD1 matching over 9 bases. Trimming took 4 bases from V and 7 from J; bases not matched to a gene: 8. The CDR3 contains 15 residues. The germline V gene encodes CDR1 SGDLS and CDR2 YYNGEE. CDR3 protein: CASSPRDRVLEKLFF. The CDR3 DNA follows: TGTGCCAGCAGCCCCCGGGACAGGGTACTTGAAAAACTGTTTTTT.

The chain joins TRBV11-2 to TRBJ2-7; TRBD2 might be the D (5 bases). The germline V gene has CDR1 SGHAT and CDR2 FQNNGV. The length of the CDR3 is 12 residues. V gave up 5 bases and J gave up 2 bases, with 7 bases separating them. CDR3 sequence reads: CASSQAAYEQYF. CDR3 nucleotide sequence: TGTGCCAGCAGCCAAGCGGCCTACGAGCAGTACTTC.

The chain is built from TRBV5-4 and TRBJ1-1, with D maybe TRBD1 (5 bases). The CDR3 totals 16 residues. Trimming shortened V by 0 bases and J by 4 bases, and 16 bases separated the two germline ends. In germline, CDR1 is SGHNT, CDR2 YYREEE (reference sequence). CDR3 region: CASSLALGQPGTEAFF. In DNA, the CDR3 is TGTGCCAGCAGCTTGGCCCTGGGGCAACCGGGCACTGAAGCTTTCTTT.

This sequence joins TRBV2 and TRBJ2-5; D remains unclear. Germline V gives CDR1 SNHLY, CDR2 FYNNEI. V shed 1 base and J shed 5 bases, with 5 bases lying between them. The length of the CDR3 is 12 residues. The CDR3: CASSEVGETQYF. The CDR3 nucleotides are TGTGCCAGCAGTGAAGTCGGGGAGACCCAGTACTTC.

The gene calls are TRBV9 and TRBJ1-1; unclear D gene. Germline assignment: CDR1 SGDLS and CDR2 YYNGEE. V lost 0 bases, J lost 5 bases, and 8 bases lay in between. The CDR3 length is 13 residues. Here the CDR3 reads CASSVGSRTEAFF. CDR3 DNA: TGTGCCAGCAGCGTAGGGTCCAGGACTGAAGCTTTCTTT. The full variable domain, with the rest looked up from reference TRBV9 and TRBJ1-1, is DSGVTQTPKHLITATGQRVTLRCSPRSGDLSVYWYQQSLDQGLQFLIQYYNGEERAKGNILERFSAQQFPDLHSELNLSSLELGDSALYFCASSVGSRTEAFFGQGTRLTVV.

V usage is TRBV10-3 and J usage is TRBJ2-7; 11 bases are a match to TRBD2. After removal of 10 bases from V and 4 bases from J, the junction contained 6 bases not matched to a gene. From germline, CDR1 is ENHRY and CDR2 SYGVKD. This CDR3 contains 13 residues. CDR3 loop: CATLAGGPYEQYF. The CDR3 DNA follows: TGTGCCACCTTAGCGGGAGGGCCTTACGAGCAGTACTTC.

The chain recombines TRBV7-9 with TRBJ2-1; D is perhaps TRBD2 (5 bases). V was trimmed by 8 bases and J by 5 bases, leaving 16 bases between them. The CDR3 sequence is 14 residues long. Looked up from germline, CDR1 is SEHNR and CDR2 is FQNEAQ (reference sequence). The CDR3 loop reads CASERGLDDNEQFF. CDR3 coding DNA: TGTGCCAGCGAACGGGGTCTTGACGACAATGAGCAGTTCTTC.

V usage is TRBV5-6 and J usage is TRBJ2-4; 9 bases line up with TRBD1. CDR1 is SGHDT and CDR2 is YYEEEE in the germline V gene. This CDR3 region has 17 residues. Unmatched junction bases numbered 10, after V lost 4 bases and J lost 2 bases. The CDR3 reads CASSATLQGATKNIQYF. The CDR3 nucleotides are TGTGCCAGCAGCGCCACCCTACAGGGGGCGACCAAAAACATTCAGTACTTC.

The V gene is TRBV5-4, the J gene TRBJ2-7; 14 nucleotides match TRBD2. The V and J ends lost 1 base and 2 bases, in that order; junction bases with no gene match: 5. The CDR3 is made up of 17 amino acids. Germline V lookup: CDR1 SGHNT, CDR2 YYREEE (reference sequence). The CDR3 sequence is CASSLPTSGRAAYEQYF. The CDR3 DNA reads as TGTGCCAGCAGCTTGCCGACTAGCGGGAGGGCCGCCTACGAGCAGTACTTC.

The J gene is TRBJ1-4, the V gene TRBV2; D unclear. The V end lost 2 bases, the J end lost 8 bases, and 21 bases lay between the germline ends. Germline V gene lookup returns CDR1 SNHLY and CDR2 FYNNEI. There are 17 residues in the CDR3. Written as DNA, the CDR3 is TGTGCCAGCAGTGAAAAGGGCCTGCCGGGAATAAGGGAAAAACTGTTTTTT. Translation: CASSEKGLPGIREKLFF.

The J gene is TRBJ2-5, the V gene TRBV5-1; maybe TRBD1 (6 bases). With 1 base removed from V and 2 bases from J, the gap between germline ends came to 12 bases. Germline CDR1 SGHRS, CDR2 YFSETQ. The CDR3 consists of 15 residues. CDR3 region: CASSLMTGSQETQYF. The CDR3 nucleotides are TGCGCCAGCAGCTTGATGACAGGATCTCAAGAGACCCAGTACTTC.

The CDR3 DNA sequence: TGTGCCAGCAGTCAGGGATGGCAGGGCTACGAGCAGTACTTC. Protein: CASSQGWQGYEQYF. This chain links TRBV6-1 with TRBJ2-5; perhaps TRBD1 as D (5 bases). The tail of the sequence fits TRBJ2-7 better, so the J call may be wrong. The CDR3 totals 14 residues. Germline V CDR1 and CDR2: MNHNS, SASEGT.

This rearrangement joins TRBV6-5 to TRBJ2-1; TRBD2 matches 12 bases. Germline V gene sequence: CDR1 MNHEY, CDR2 SVGAGI. This CDR3 contains 15 residues. J lost 4 bases, V lost 8 bases, and 6 bases had no gene match. The CDR3 protein is CASRLAGALYNEQFF. As DNA, the CDR3 is TGTGCCAGCCGACTAGCGGGGGCCCTTTACAATGAGCAGTTCTTC.

This sequence joins TRBV11-2 and TRBJ1-5; D remains ambiguous. The V gene lost 2 bases and the J gene lost 9 bases, with 8 bases spanning the gap. In germline, CDR1 is SGHAT, CDR2 FQNNGV. The CDR3 covers 12 residues. CDR3 sequence (DNA): TGTGCCAGCAGCTTAAGCGGGAGGCCCCAGCATTTT. This gives the protein CASSLSGRPQHF.

The rearrangement links TRBV2 to TRBJ2-5, with D possibly being TRBD1 (7 bases). CDR1 SNHLY and CDR2 FYNNEI come from the germline V gene. This CDR3 has 15 amino acids. V lost 1 base and J 5 bases, leaving 14 bases between the germline ends. The CDR3 loop reads CASSEEGRGRETQYF. The CDR3 region has the DNA TGTGCCAGCAGTGAAGAAGGCAGGGGGAGGGAGACCCAGTACTTC.

The chain links TRBV28 to TRBJ2-7; a weak D match, TRBD2 (5 bases). The germline V and J ends were trimmed by 6 bases and 1 base, with 10 bases remaining between them. The CDR3 runs to 13 residues. CDR1 and CDR2 (germline): MDHEN, SYDVKM. The CDR3 DNA reads TGTGCCAGCAGAAACGGGGTTTCCTACGAGCAGTACTTC. Translating gives CASRNGVSYEQYF.

J is TRBJ2-7 and V is TRBV15, with D tentatively TRBD2 (5 bases). The CDR3 runs to 15 residues. Trimming removed 0 bases at V and 3 bases at J, with 12 bases between. In germline, CDR1 is LNHNV, CDR2 YYDKDF (reference sequence). The CDR3 is CATSRDRGVVYEQYF. CDR3 sequence (DNA): TGTGCCACCAGCAGAGATCGGGGAGTGGTCTACGAGCAGTACTTC.

The V and J genes are TRBV19 and TRBJ2-7; 7 bases match TRBD2. V shed 3 bases, J shed 3 bases, and the junction held 5 bases outside the gene matches. There are 14 residues in the CDR3. Germline V gene lookup returns CDR1 LNHDA and CDR2 SQIVND (reference sequence). The chain's CDR3 is CASSIHGLDYEQYF. The DNA for the CDR3 is TGTGCCAGTAGTATCCATGGACTAGACTACGAGCAGTACTTC.

The chain uses TRBV7-9 and TRBJ1-3; the match to TRBD1 covers 9 bases. After removal of 3 bases from V and 1 base from J, the junction contained 7 bases not matched to a gene. This CDR3 contains 17 residues. The germline V gene has CDR1 SEHNR and CDR2 FQNEAQ (reference sequence). DNA for the CDR3: TGTGCCAGCAGCTTCAGGGACAGGGAAATGTCTGGAAACACCATATATTTT. Amino acids: CASSFRDREMSGNTIYF.

This chain connects TRBV18 to TRBJ1-1; D remains ambiguous. The germline V gene has CDR1 KGHSH and CDR2 LQKENI. V dropped 5 bases and J dropped 3 bases, with 13 bases sitting between them. The CDR3 covers 14 residues. The CDR3 here is CASSVEGRDTEAFF. The CDR3 nucleotides read TGTGCCAGCTCAGTAGAGGGCCGAGACACTGAAGCTTTCTTT.

V usage is TRBV6-5 and J usage is TRBJ1-5; TRBD1 is a possible D gene (5 bases). CDR3 length: 15 residues. The V gene's germline CDR1 is MNHEY and CDR2 SVGAGI. Between the trimmed V and J ends, which lost 5 bases and 3 bases, there was a span of 14 bases. CDR3: CASSKNWGVNQPQHF. For the CDR3, the DNA is TGTGCCAGCAGTAAAAACTGGGGGGTCAATCAGCCCCAGCATTTT.

The chain uses TRBV7-9 and TRBJ2-5, with 14 bases aligning to TRBD2. This CDR3 is built from 17 residues. Germline V gene sequence: CDR1 SEHNR, CDR2 FQNEAQ (reference sequence). Germline trimming cut 3 bases from V and 2 bases from J; bases unmatched to any gene: 5. CDR3 nucleotides: TGTGCCAGCAGCTTGCGACTAGCGGGAGGGCAACAAGAGACCCAGTACTTC. This translates into CASSLRLAGGQQETQYF.

The chain couples TRBV7-9 to TRBJ1-5; 7 positions agree with TRBD1. The germline V gene encodes CDR1 SEHNR and CDR2 FQNEAQ (reference sequence). The CDR3 extends over 14 amino acids. J gave up 5 bases and V 2 bases, and 3 bases lay outside the gene matches. The CDR3 loop reads CASSLIRGDQPQHF. CDR3 in DNA: TGTGCCAGCAGCTTAATCAGGGGGGATCAGCCCCAGCATTTT. Full variable domain (missing parts from reference TRBV7-9 and TRBJ1-5): DTGVSQNPRHKITKRGQNVTFRCDPISEHNRLYWYRQTLGQGPEFLTYFQNEAQLEKSRLLSDRFSAERPKGSFSTLEIQRTEQGDSAMYLCASSLIRGDQPQHFGDGTRLSIL.

J is TRBJ1-6 and V is TRBV30; the match to TRBD1 covers 9 bases. Germline CDR1 and CDR2: GTSNPN and SVGIG (reference sequence). The CDR3 contains 15 residues. J lost 0 bases, V lost 7 bases, and 4 bases had no gene match. Here the CDR3 DNA reads TGTGCCTCCCAGGACAGGGGCTCCTATAATTCACCCCTCCACTTT. It specifies CASQDRGSYNSPLHF.